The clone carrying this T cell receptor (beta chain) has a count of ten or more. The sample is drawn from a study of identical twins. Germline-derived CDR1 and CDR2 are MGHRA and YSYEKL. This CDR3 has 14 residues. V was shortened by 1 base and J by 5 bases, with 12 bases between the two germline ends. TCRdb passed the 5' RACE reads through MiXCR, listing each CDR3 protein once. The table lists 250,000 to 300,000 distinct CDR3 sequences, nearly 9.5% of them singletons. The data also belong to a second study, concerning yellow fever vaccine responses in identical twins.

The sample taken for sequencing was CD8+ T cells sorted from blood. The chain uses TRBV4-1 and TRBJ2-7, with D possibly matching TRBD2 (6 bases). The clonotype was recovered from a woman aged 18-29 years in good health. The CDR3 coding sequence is TGCGCCAGCAGCCAAGGCGGGACGAACAACGAGCAGTACTTC. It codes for CASSQGGTNNEQYF.